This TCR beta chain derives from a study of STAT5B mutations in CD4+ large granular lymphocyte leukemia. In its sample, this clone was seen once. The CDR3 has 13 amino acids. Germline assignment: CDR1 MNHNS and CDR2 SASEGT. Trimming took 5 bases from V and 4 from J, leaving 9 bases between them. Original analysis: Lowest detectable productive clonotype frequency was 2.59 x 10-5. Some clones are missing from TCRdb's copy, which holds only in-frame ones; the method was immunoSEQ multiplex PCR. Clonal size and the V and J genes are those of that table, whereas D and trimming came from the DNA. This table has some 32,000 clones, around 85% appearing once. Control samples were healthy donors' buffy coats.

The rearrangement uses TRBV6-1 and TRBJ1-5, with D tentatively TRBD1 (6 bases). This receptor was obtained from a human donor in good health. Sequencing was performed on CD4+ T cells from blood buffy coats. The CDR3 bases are TGTGCCAGCAGTATTAGGGGGAATCAGCCCCAGCATTTT. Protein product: CASSIRGNQPQHF.